This TCR beta chain is from a study of blood T cells in healthy people across ages (dated by TCRdb to 2014 to 2015). The study in broad terms: Template switching captured roughly one uniquely barcoded TCR beta cDNA molecule per two T cells in model experiments. The donors were split into four age groups: young (average 16 years), middle-aged (about 40), aged (roughly 65) and long-lived (over 80). To avoid experimental bias, donors of different ages were randomly spread across the sequencing lanes. Age-related changes in TCR beta repertoire diversity were measured in the study by deep sequencing normalized with unique cDNA molecular identifiers. Two additional independent replicas of 1 million unique cDNA reads from the same blood draw were analyzed for two donors (one aged 18 to 30 and one aged 80 or older).

This clonotype has ten or more counts. Its antigen is not yet known. No clone much larger than this one lies a single base away; base qualities are absent. Donors were under 40 systemically healthy Caucasian individuals from Russia aged roughly 6 to 90 years. Roughly 9.5 milliliters of peripheral blood were drawn from each donor into EDTA-treated Vacutainer tubes. PBMCs were isolated by Ficoll-Paque density-gradient centrifugation, with at least 6 million obtained per sample. Trizol reagent was used to extract total RNA from PBMCs, with at least 6 micrograms per sample. Naive CD45RAhigh/CD27high T cell percentages were measured by flow cytometry on a PBMC aliquot from every donor. General findings and caveats noted by the study authors: Compared with the aged group, more naive CD4+ T cells, fewer expanded clones and increased TCR diversity were shown by the long-lived group, suggesting age selection. Estimates of total diversity based on one million sequenced T cells were considered lower bounds and underestimates. Observed TCR beta diversity per million T cells fell roughly linearly with age, and a significant reduction was already apparent by age around 36. Because donor CMV infection status was unknown, age-related changes in expanded clonotypes were potentially confounded. The percentage of naive T cells measured by flow cytometry correlated strongly with observed TCR beta diversity. Conclusive comparison of naive and antigen-experienced compartments was prevented by the profiling of bulk unsorted PBMCs.

Including the terminal cysteine and phenylalanine, the CDR3 comprises 11 residues. The only DNA kept is the CDR3, 33 bases in frame from the first base. V was cut back by 6 bases and J by 7 bases, leaving a gap of 8 bases between them. The germline V gene sets CDR1 to SGHVS and CDR2 to FNYEAQ. Libraries were built with 5' RACE. Sequencing instrument: Illumina HiSeq 2500. The second PCR ran for roughly 7 to 11 cycles and used a J-beta primer mix along with a sample-barcoded 5' primer. A unique molecular identifier was introduced onto each TCR beta cDNA molecule by a template-switch 5' adaptor carrying 12 random nucleotides. At least 2.5 million CDR3-containing paired-end reads were obtained from each sample. All of the RNA was converted into first-strand cDNA using the Mint cDNA synthesis kit, with a TRBC-specific oligonucleotide serving as the primer. Following uracil-DNA glycosylase treatment, a first 18-cycle PCR with universal primers M1SS and BC2_uni_R was performed on all cDNA. In the original analysis: Each sample was normalized by randomly selecting 1 million high-quality reads, each carrying a distinct molecular identifier. Reads with shared molecular identifiers were discarded instead of being binned into consensus sequences. MiTCR, run with a Q25 quality threshold and the strictest error-elimination algorithm, handled CDR3 identification, clonotype clustering and error correction. A nonparametric unseen species model with Euler transformation was used to estimate lower-bound total TCR beta diversity. TCRdb handled the public reads itself, with Q25 trimming in fastp and clone calling in MiXCR, and kept productive beta chains. Each CDR3 protein appears once, grouped with its most common genes and DNA. TCRdb's processing, not the study's, gives the V and J calls here. In all, the sample holds hundreds of thousands of distinct CDR3 sequences, and about 34% of those were seen once. Of the sample, 10% to 15% falls within the top ten clones.

The chain links TRBV7-6 with TRBJ2-3; the D gene lacks a confident call. This clonotype was sampled from a man aged 18 to 35 in good health. Sequencing was done on a sample of blood. The DNA sequence is TGTGCCAGCAGACTCGGAAATACGCAGTATTTT. Translated, it gives CASRLGNTQYF.